The 16 T cell receptor beta chains below were found in one sample sequenced in a study of shared clonotypes between healthy human individuals. Clones were sequenced by immunoSEQ multiplex PCR, and TCRdb holds only the in-frame ones, with some missing. The sample has 2 million to 3 million clones, 93% seen once. Sequenced input: naive CD4+ T cells from PBMCs. The subset is: CD45RA+ positively selected. These receptors were taken from a man in his late teens or twenties in good health. Some clones in this sample may be carry-over from other donors' samples.

This chain joins TRBV7-2 and TRBJ2-6; D is uncertain. Trimming pared 4 bases from V and 1 base from J, leaving 8 bases between. The CDR3 totals 15 residues. Germline V gives CDR1 SGHTA, CDR2 FQGNSA. The CDR3 region is CASSSTDSGANVLTF. In nucleotides, the CDR3 is TGTGCCAGCAGCTCCACAGATTCTGGGGCCAACGTCCTGACTTTC.

The V and J genes are TRBV11-2 and TRBJ1-4; D ambiguous. V dropped 5 bases and J dropped 0 bases, with 13 bases sitting between them. There are 16 residues in the CDR3. Germline loops: CDR1 SGHAT, CDR2 FQNNGV. The CDR3 reads CASSPRILATNEKLFF. In nucleotides, the CDR3 is TGTGCCAGCAGCCCGCGAATTCTTGCAACTAATGAAAAACTGTTTTTT. The full variable domain, completed using reference TRBV11-2 and TRBJ1-4, is EAGVAQSPRYKIIEKRQSVAFWCNPISGHATLYWYQQILGQGPKLLIQFQNNGVVDDSQLPKDRFSAERLKGVDSTLKIQPAKLEDSAVYLCASSPRILATNEKLFFGSGTQLSVL.

The rearrangement uses TRBV18 and TRBJ1-1; TRBD1 matches at 7 bases. V dropped 5 bases and J dropped 3; count of bases not matched to a gene: 12. Per the germline V gene, CDR1 is KGHSH and CDR2 is LQKENI. The CDR3 loop spans 16 amino acids. CDR3 amino acids: CASSSRDTGEYTEAFF. CDR3 coding DNA: TGTGCCAGCTCATCGAGGGATACAGGGGAGTACACTGAAGCTTTCTTT.

The V and J genes are TRBV11-2 and TRBJ2-3; D possibly corresponds to TRBD1 (5 bases). Germline-derived CDR1 and CDR2 are SGHAT and FQNNGV. The CDR3 loop spans 15 amino acids. Trimming shortened V by 0 bases and J by 4 bases, and 11 bases separated the two germline ends. CDR3 protein: CASSLEGVLADTQYF. CDR3 sequence (DNA): TGTGCCAGCAGCTTAGAAGGGGTATTGGCAGATACGCAGTATTTT.

The rearrangement joins TRBV6-6 to TRBJ2-1; D unresolved. Germline assignment: CDR1 MNHNY and CDR2 SVGAGI (reference sequence). The length of the CDR3 is 14 residues. V shed 0 bases and J shed 6 bases, with 9 bases lying between them. The DNA of the CDR3 is TGTGCCAGCAGTTACTCCGGACGGAGCAATGAGCAGTTCTTC. Encoded protein: CASSYSGRSNEQFF.

This chain connects TRBV29-1 to TRBJ1-3; no reliable D call. The CDR3 is 12 amino acids. V was cut by 6 bases and J by 0 bases, with 6 bases left in between. Germline lookup yields CDR1 SQVTM and CDR2 ANQGSEA. The CDR3 coding sequence is TGCAGCGTGACCGTCTCTGGAAACACCATATATTTT. It specifies CSVTVSGNTIYF.

The gene calls are TRBV6-5 and TRBJ2-1; 9 bases match TRBD2. Germline CDR1 reads MNHEY; CDR2 reads SVGAGI. V lost 0 bases, J lost 10 bases, and 10 bases stayed unmatched. The CDR3 spans 16 residues. The CDR3 sequence is CASSYSSAGGPWEQFF. Written as DNA, the CDR3 is TGTGCCAGCAGTTACTCGAGTGCGGGAGGGCCATGGGAGCAGTTCTTC.

This chain connects TRBV28 to TRBJ2-3; D is undetermined. The CDR3 is made up of 13 amino acids. From germline, CDR1 is MDHEN and CDR2 SYDVKM. V lost 11 bases, J lost 2 bases, and 14 bases lay in between. Written as DNA, the CDR3 is TGTGCCGCGAGGCGCATTGACACAGATACGCAGTATTTT. Translated: CAARRIDTDTQYF.

This clone showed up just once. The rearrangement links TRBV4-1 to TRBJ1-5; weak D call: TRBD1 (6 bases). CDR1 MGHRA and CDR2 YSYEKL come from the germline V gene. The CDR3 is 17 amino acids. Trimming left V 0 bases short and J 7 bases short, with 19 bases between. CDR3 residues: CASSQDHLGAVRQPQHF. The CDR3 nucleotides read TGCGCCAGCAGCCAAGATCACCTGGGGGCCGTGCGGCAGCCCCAGCATTTT.

The CDR3 bases are TGTGCCGGCGGGACAGTTTCCTACGAGCAGTACTTC. This translates into CAGGTVSYEQYF. The chain joins TRBV6-1 to TRBJ2-7, with D perhaps matching TRBD1 (7 bases). This CDR3 comprises 12 residues. Trimming removed 11 bases from V and 1 base from J, with 12 bases in between. Germline V gene data show CDR1 as MNHNS and CDR2 as SASEGT.

This sequence joins TRBV30 and TRBJ2-2; 8 bases agree with TRBD1. Germline loops: CDR1 GTSNPN, CDR2 SVGIG (reference sequence). Unmatched junction bases numbered 2, after V lost 0 bases and J lost 5 bases. The CDR3 is made up of 14 amino acids. The CDR3 bases are TGTGCCTGGAGTGTAACAGGGGGAACCGGGGAGCTGTTTTTT. Its protein is CAWSVTGGTGELFF.

The CDR3 protein is CASSSRRRGYTF. CDR3 in DNA: TGTGCCAGTAGCTCCCGAAGGCGAGGCTACACCTTC. The chain links TRBV19 to TRBJ1-2; D not resolved. The germline V and J ends were trimmed by 6 bases and 8 bases, with 13 bases remaining between them. In germline, CDR1 is LNHDA, CDR2 SQIVND (reference sequence). The CDR3 contains 12 residues.

The chain recombines TRBV4-3 with TRBJ2-1, with a weak D call TRBD1 (6 bases). Germline-derived CDR1 and CDR2 are LGHNA and YSLEER. V was trimmed by 1 base and J by 2 bases, leaving 9 bases between them. The CDR3 consists of 15 residues. CDR3 nucleotide sequence: TGCGCCAGCAGCCAAGGCAGGGGCCCCTACAATGAGCAGTTCTTC. Its translation is CASSQGRGPYNEQFF.

The chain uses TRBV5-1 and TRBJ2-3, with 8 nucleotides matching TRBD1. The V gene's germline CDR1 is SGHRS and CDR2 YFSETQ. The CDR3 has 16 amino acids. V shed 0 bases and J 6 bases; nucleotides not matched to a gene: 9. The CDR3 nucleotides are TGCGCCAGCAGCTTGGGGACAGGGCCAAAATGGGATACGCAGTATTTT. Translating it yields CASSLGTGPKWDTQYF.

The chain is built from TRBV10-3 and TRBJ1-3; D unresolved. The CDR3 sequence is 12 residues long. V was trimmed by 10 bases and J by 0 bases, leaving 7 bases between them. Germline V gene lookup returns CDR1 ENHRY and CDR2 SYGVKD. DNA of the CDR3: TGTGCCACACAGAGCTCTGGAAACACCATATATTTT. Amino acid sequence: CATQSSGNTIYF.

V and J are TRBV7-3 and TRBJ2-5; tentative D call: TRBD1 (6 bases). Germline values: CDR1 SGHTA, CDR2 FQGTGA. This CDR3 region has 15 residues. The V gene lost 8 bases and the J gene lost 3 bases, with 19 bases spanning the gap. The CDR3 DNA is TGTGCCAGCGCGCGCAACATTGCAGGGGAAGAGACCCAGTACTTC. Its translation: CASARNIAGEETQYF. Together with reference TRBV7-3 and TRBJ2-5, the CDR3 gives the full variable domain: GAGVSQTPSNKVTEKGKYVELRCDPISGHTALYWYRQSLGQGPEFLIYFQGTGAADDSGLPNDRFFAVRPEGSVSTLKIQRTERGDSAVYLCASARNIAGEETQYFGPGTRLLVL.